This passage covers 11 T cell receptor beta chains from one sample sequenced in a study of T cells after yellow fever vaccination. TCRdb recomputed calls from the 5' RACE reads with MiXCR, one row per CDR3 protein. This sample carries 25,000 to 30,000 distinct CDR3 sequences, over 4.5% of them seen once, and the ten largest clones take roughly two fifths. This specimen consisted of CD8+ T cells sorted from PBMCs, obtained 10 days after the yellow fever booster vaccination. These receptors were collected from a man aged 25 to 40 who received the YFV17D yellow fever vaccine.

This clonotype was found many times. This CDR3 is CATPPVAGGNLLSYNEQFF. CDR3 coding DNA: TGTGCCACCCCGCCCGTAGCGGGAGGCAACCTACTCTCCTACAATGAGCAGTTCTTC. The rearrangement links TRBV27 to TRBJ2-1, with TRBD2 matching 10 bases. Germline V gene sequence: CDR1 MNHEY, CDR2 SMNVEV (reference sequence). The CDR3 is 19 residues long. After removal of 10 bases from V and 0 bases from J, the junction contained 18 bases not matched to a gene.

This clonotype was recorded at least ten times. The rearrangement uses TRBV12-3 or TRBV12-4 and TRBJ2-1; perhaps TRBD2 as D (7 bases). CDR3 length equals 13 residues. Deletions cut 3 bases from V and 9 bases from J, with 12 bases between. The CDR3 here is CASSFRGAGEQFF. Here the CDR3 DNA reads TGTGCCAGCAGTTTTCGGGGGGCAGGTGAGCAGTTCTTC.

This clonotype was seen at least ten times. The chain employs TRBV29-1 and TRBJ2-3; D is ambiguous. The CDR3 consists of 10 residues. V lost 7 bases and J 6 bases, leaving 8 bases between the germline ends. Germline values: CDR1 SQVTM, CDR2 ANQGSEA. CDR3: CSGAWDTQYF. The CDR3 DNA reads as TGCAGCGGGGCTTGGGATACGCAGTATTTT.

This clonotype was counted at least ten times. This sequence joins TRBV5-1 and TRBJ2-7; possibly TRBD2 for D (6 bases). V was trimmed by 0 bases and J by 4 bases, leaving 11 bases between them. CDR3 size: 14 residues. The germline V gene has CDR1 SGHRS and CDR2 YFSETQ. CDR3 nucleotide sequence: TGCGCCAGCAGCTTGGAACTAGCAGGATACGAGCAGTACTTC. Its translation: CASSLELAGYEQYF.

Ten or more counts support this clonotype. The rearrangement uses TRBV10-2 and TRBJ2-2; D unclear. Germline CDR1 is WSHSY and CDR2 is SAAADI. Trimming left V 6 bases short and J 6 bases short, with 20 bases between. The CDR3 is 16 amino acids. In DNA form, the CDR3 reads TGCGCCAGCAGCGACGTCGACCAGACCGGTTCCGGGGAGCTGTTTTTT. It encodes CASSDVDQTGSGELFF.

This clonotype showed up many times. In DNA, the CDR3 is TGCAGCGTTGAAGACCCCTTTTACAATGAGCAGTTCTTC. Protein: CSVEDPFYNEQFF. The chain carries TRBV29-1 and TRBJ2-1, with D uncertain. This CDR3 is built from 13 residues. Trimming cost V 0 bases and J 4 bases, with 7 bases left between them. CDR1 SQVTM and CDR2 ANQGSEA come from the germline V gene.

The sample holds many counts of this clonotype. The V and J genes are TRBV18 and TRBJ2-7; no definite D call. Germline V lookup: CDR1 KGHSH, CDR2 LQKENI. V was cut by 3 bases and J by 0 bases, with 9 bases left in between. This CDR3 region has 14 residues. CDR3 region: CASSPAESSYEQYF. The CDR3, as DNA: TGTGCCAGCTCACCCGCGGAGAGCTCCTACGAGCAGTACTTC.

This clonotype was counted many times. The CDR3 region is CASSLAGLGLYNEQFF. CDR3 sequence (DNA): TGTGCCAGCAGCTTAGCTGGACTAGGTCTCTACAATGAGCAGTTCTTC. The chain recombines TRBV11-2 with TRBJ2-1; 7 bases match TRBD2. Losses at the gene ends were 1 base for V and 3 bases for J; bases not matched to a gene: 6. This CDR3 region has 16 residues. Germline assignment: CDR1 SGHAT and CDR2 FQNNGV.

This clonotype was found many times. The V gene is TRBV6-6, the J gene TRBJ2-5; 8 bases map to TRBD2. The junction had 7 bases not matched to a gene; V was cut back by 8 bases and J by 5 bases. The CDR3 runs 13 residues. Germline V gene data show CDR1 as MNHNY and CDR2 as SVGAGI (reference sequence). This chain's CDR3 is CASLRGLVETQYF. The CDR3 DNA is TGTGCCAGCCTGAGGGGACTAGTGGAGACCCAGTACTTC.

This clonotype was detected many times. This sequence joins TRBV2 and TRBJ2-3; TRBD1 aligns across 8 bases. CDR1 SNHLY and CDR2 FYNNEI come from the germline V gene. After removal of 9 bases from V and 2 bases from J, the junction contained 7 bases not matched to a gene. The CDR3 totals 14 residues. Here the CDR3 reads CASTGQDPTDTQYF. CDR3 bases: TGTGCCAGTACGGGACAGGATCCCACAGATACGCAGTATTTT.

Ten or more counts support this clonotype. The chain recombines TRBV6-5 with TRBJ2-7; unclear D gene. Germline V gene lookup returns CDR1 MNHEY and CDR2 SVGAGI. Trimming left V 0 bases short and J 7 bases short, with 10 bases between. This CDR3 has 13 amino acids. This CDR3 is CASSYSSGNEQYF. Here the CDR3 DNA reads TGTGCCAGCAGTTACTCGAGTGGGAATGAGCAGTACTTC.